One sample yielded the 30 T cell receptor beta chains listed below, sequenced in a study of blood T cell repertoires in COVID-19. TCRdb's copy holds only in-frame clones and misses some; the assay was immunoSEQ multiplex PCR. The sample consists of some 78,000 clones, approximately 80% of them appearing once. Sequenced material: peripheral blood. These receptors all stem from a man aged 55 to 70 with active or convalescent COVID-19.

The chain combines TRBV6-5 with TRBJ2-5; 8 bases are a match to TRBD1. From germline, CDR1 is MNHEY and CDR2 SVGAGI. The V and J ends lost 6 bases and 10 bases, in that order; junction bases with no gene match: 7. CDR3 length: 12 residues. The CDR3: CASRPQGAVQYF. CDR3 bases: TGTGCCAGCAGACCCCAGGGGGCAGTCCAGTACTTC.

The V call is TRBV6-5, the J call TRBJ2-2; TRBD2 matches at 8 bases. Germline assignment: CDR1 MNHEY and CDR2 SVGAGI. The CDR3 totals 15 residues. V trimming: 2 bases; J trimming: 7 bases; junction bases outside the gene matches: 6. The CDR3 DNA follows: TGTGCCAGCAGTTACGTCGGGGGGGCCAACGGGGAGCTGTTTTTT. As protein: CASSYVGGANGELFF.

V usage is TRBV5-1 and J usage is TRBJ1-1; D uncertain. The V and J ends lost 6 bases and 0 bases respectively, with 15 bases between them. CDR1 SGHRS and CDR2 YFSETQ come from the germline V gene. This CDR3 spans 15 amino acids. The CDR3 DNA reads TGCGCCAGCACCTCCGGGATATCGATGAACACTGAAGCTTTCTTT. Encoded protein: CASTSGISMNTEAFF.

The chain recombines TRBV30 with TRBJ2-5; D is perhaps TRBD1 (6 bases). V dropped 2 bases and J dropped 4 bases, with 8 bases sitting between them. This CDR3 comprises 12 residues. CDR1 is GTSNPN, CDR2 SVGIG, per germline (reference sequence). The CDR3 here is CAWSLQGETQYF. CDR3 bases: TGTGCCTGGAGTTTACAGGGAGAGACCCAGTACTTC. Using reference TRBV30 and TRBJ2-5 for the parts outside the CDR3, the full variable domain is SQTIHQWPATLVQPVGSPLSLECTVEGTSNPNLYWYRQAAGRGLQLLFYSVGIGQISSEVPQNLSASRPQDRQFILSSKKLLLSDSGFYLCAWSLQGETQYFGPGTRLLVL.

The chain carries TRBV5-6 and TRBJ2-5; weak D call: TRBD1 (6 bases). V gave up 3 bases and J gave up 4 bases, with 10 bases separating them. Germline-derived CDR1 and CDR2 are SGHDT and YYEEEE. CDR3 size: 13 residues. As DNA, the CDR3 is TGTGCCAGCAGCTCAAGGGGGAGAGAGACCCAGTACTTC. Translating gives CASSSRGRETQYF.

The rearrangement joins TRBV7-9 to TRBJ1-2, with D perhaps matching TRBD1 (5 bases). Germline V CDR1 and CDR2: SEHNR, FQNEAQ (reference sequence). V gave up 5 bases and J gave up 1 base, with 8 bases separating them. The CDR3 runs to 13 residues. In nucleotides, the CDR3 is TGTGCCAGCAGCGACGACAGTAACTATGGCTACACCTTC. Translation: CASSDDSNYGYTF.

This clone occurred once. V usage is TRBV15 and J usage is TRBJ2-3, with TRBD2 matching 11 bases. Germline V lookup: CDR1 LNHNV, CDR2 YYDKDF (reference sequence). CDR3 length: 17 residues. The V segment lost 0 bases and the J segment 6 bases; nucleotides outside the gene matches: 8. The CDR3 sequence: CATSRDWGTSGDDTQYF. CDR3 in DNA: TGTGCCACCAGCAGAGATTGGGGGACTAGCGGTGACGATACGCAGTATTTT.

The chain joins TRBV4-1 to TRBJ1-6; 8 nucleotides line up with TRBD1. Unmatched junction bases numbered 9, after V lost 4 bases and J lost 10 bases. The CDR3 is 15 amino acids. The germline CDR1 and CDR2 sequences are MGHRA and YSYEKL. The CDR3 nucleotides are TGCGCCAGCAGCCGGGACAGGCGTTCGGCCTCACCCCTCCACTTT. It yields the protein CASSRDRRSASPLHF.

V gene TRBV7-2 combines with J gene TRBJ1-1; D might be TRBD1 (6 bases). The V gene's germline CDR1 is SGHTA and CDR2 FQGNSA. Trimming removed 5 bases at V and 4 bases at J, with 11 bases between. The CDR3 sequence is 13 residues long. CDR3 bases: TGTGCCAGCAGCACCCAGGGGACCACTGAAGCTTTCTTT. Protein sequence: CASSTQGTTEAFF.

The chain is built from TRBV7-6 and TRBJ2-7; TRBD2 agrees at 8 bases. The CDR3 length is 15 residues. The germline gives CDR1 SGHVS, CDR2 FNYEAQ. The trim removed 5 bases at V and 1 base at J, leaving 7 bases unmatched. The CDR3 sequence is CASSLPPGGSYEQYF. The CDR3 DNA reads TGTGCCAGCAGCCTCCCCCCGGGGGGGTCCTACGAGCAGTACTTC.

The chain is built from TRBV4-2 and TRBJ1-1; 7 bases map to TRBD1. Looked up from germline, CDR1 is LGHNA and CDR2 is YNFKEQ. The V segment lost 2 bases and the J segment 6 bases; nucleotides outside the gene matches: 3. This CDR3 spans 13 amino acids. CDR3 protein: CASSQPQGSEAFF. DNA for the CDR3: TGTGCCAGCAGCCAACCACAGGGGTCTGAAGCTTTCTTT.

The chain recombines TRBV4-2 with TRBJ2-1; 10 bases are shared with TRBD2. Germline V gene data show CDR1 as LGHNA and CDR2 as YNFKEQ. V shed 2 bases and J 7 bases; nucleotides not matched to a gene: 5. The CDR3 covers 15 residues. The CDR3 bases are TGTGCCAGCAGCCAAAAAGCGGGGGGGCCGAATGAGCAGTTCTTC. It encodes CASSQKAGGPNEQFF.

This chain uses TRBV7-8 with TRBJ2-1; the D is unclear. The V gene's germline CDR1 is SGHVS and CDR2 FQNEAQ. V was pared by 4 bases and J by 7 bases, with 5 bases between. The CDR3 totals 11 residues. CDR3 protein: CASSYGNEQFF. In DNA, the CDR3 is TGTGCCAGCAGCTACGGTAATGAGCAGTTCTTC.

The rearrangement uses TRBV5-4 and TRBJ2-5, with 12 bases identical to TRBD2. V was clipped by 5 bases and J by 2 bases; unmatched bases: 10. Germline V CDR1 and CDR2: SGHNT, YYREEE (reference sequence). The CDR3 covers 17 residues. CDR3 coding DNA: TGTGCCAGCAGACCTACTAGCGGGGGGCCCGTTCAAGAGACCCAGTACTTC. This encodes CASRPTSGGPVQETQYF.

V usage is TRBV9 and J usage is TRBJ1-6; maybe TRBD1 (6 bases). Germline V gene sequence: CDR1 SGDLS, CDR2 YYNGEE. V lost 4 bases, J lost 10 bases, and 21 bases lay in between. CDR3 length: 16 amino acids. CDR3 sequence reads: CASSPHPGGMGSPLHF. The CDR3 coding sequence is TGTGCCAGCAGCCCCCACCCGGGGGGCATGGGGTCACCCCTCCACTTT.

V is TRBV18 and J is TRBJ1-1; possibly TRBD1 for D (5 bases). Between the trimmed V and J ends, which lost 2 bases and 1 base, there was a span of 11 bases. CDR1 and CDR2 from the germline V gene are KGHSH and LQKENI. The CDR3 contains 15 residues. The CDR3 region has the DNA TGTGCCAGCTCACCAGTACAGGCGTCGAACACTGAAGCTTTCTTT. Encoded protein: CASSPVQASNTEAFF.

The chain joins TRBV6-1 to TRBJ1-2, with a possible D match to TRBD1 (6 bases). CDR1 and CDR2 (germline): MNHNS, SASEGT. This CDR3 has 15 amino acids. V was shortened by 3 bases and J by 4 bases, with 15 bases between the two germline ends. The CDR3 DNA reads as TGTGCCAGCAGTGAGACGACAGGTCGAGGCTATGGCTACACCTTC. This sequence encodes CASSETTGRGYGYTF.

The CDR3 nucleotides are TGTGCCAGCTCACCCCCTTCGCGGAGGGCAGGGGGCGAGCAGTACTTC. Residues: CASSPPSRRAGGEQYF. The V gene is TRBV18, the J gene TRBJ2-7; D is perhaps TRBD1 (7 bases). The germline V and J ends were trimmed by 3 bases and 6 bases, with 21 bases remaining between them. Germline V gene sequence: CDR1 KGHSH, CDR2 LQKENI. The CDR3 has 16 amino acids.

This clone was seen more than once but under ten times. The chain's CDR3 is CASSLGEWDEKLFF. CDR3 nucleotides: TGTGCCAGCAGCTTAGGGGAGTGGGATGAAAAACTGTTTTTT. The rearrangement joins TRBV7-2 to TRBJ1-4; D remains ambiguous. From germline, CDR1 is SGHTA and CDR2 FQGNSA. Trimming removed 1 base from V and 6 bases from J, with 9 bases in between. CDR3 length equals 14 residues. The whole variable domain, filled in from reference TRBV7-2 and TRBJ1-4, reads GAGVSQSPSNKVTEKGKDVELRCDPISGHTALYWYRQSLGQGLEFLIYFQGNSAPDKSGLPSDRFSAERTGGSVSTLTIQRTQQEDSAVYLCASSLGEWDEKLFFGSGTQLSVL.

This chain connects TRBV6-2 or TRBV6-3 to TRBJ2-1; TRBD2 aligns across 12 bases. Germline V gene lookup returns CDR1 MNHEY and CDR2 SVGEGT. This CDR3 region has 17 residues. V gave up 2 bases and J gave up 3 bases; unmatched junction bases: 5. The CDR3 spells CASSYLGLAGNYNEQFF. The DNA of the CDR3 is TGTGCCAGCAGTTACCTCGGACTAGCGGGGAACTACAATGAGCAGTTCTTC.

This clone has a handful of counts. The chain is built from TRBV6-1 and TRBJ1-6; the D gene is possibly TRBD1 (6 bases). Germline assignment: CDR1 MNHNS and CDR2 SASEGT. The CDR3 covers 17 residues. The ends were cut back, 1 base at V and 1 base at J, with 11 bases in the middle. CDR3 sequence: CASSEGRGRSYNSPLHF. CDR3 nucleotides: TGTGCCAGCAGTGAAGGGCGGGGGCGGTCCTATAATTCACCCCTCCACTTT.

This chain links TRBV7-8 with TRBJ2-5, with 7 bases aligning to TRBD2. The J segment lost 5 bases and the V segment lost 1 base, leaving 10 bases of the junction unmatched. Germline V gives CDR1 SGHVS, CDR2 FQNEAQ. CDR3 length: 16 amino acids. For the CDR3, the DNA is TGTGCCAGCAGCTTAGTATGGAGCGGGACCGGGGAGACCCAGTACTTC. It codes for CASSLVWSGTGETQYF.

J is TRBJ1-2 and V is TRBV21-1; TRBD1 is the table's D call, not checked against the DNA. TRBV21-1 is a documented pseudogene. The CDR3 runs 16 residues. For the CDR3, the DNA is TGTGCCAGCAGCAAAAAAAAGGGGACAGGGGGTTGTGGCTACACCTTC. Its protein product is CASSKKKGTGGCGYTF.

The chain recombines TRBV6-1 with TRBJ1-2; possible D gene TRBD1, 5 bases. The V and J ends lost 3 bases and 0 bases respectively, with 11 bases between them. The CDR3 contains 15 residues. Germline loops: CDR1 MNHNS, CDR2 SASEGT. The CDR3 loop reads CASSDPPGTNYGYTF. The CDR3 DNA follows: TGTGCCAGCAGTGACCCCCCAGGGACTAACTATGGCTACACCTTC.

The chain has TRBV7-2 and TRBJ2-2, with 7 bases identical to TRBD1. Germline V CDR1 and CDR2: SGHTA, FQGNSA. V dropped 4 bases and J dropped 6; count of bases not matched to a gene: 2. The CDR3 is made up of 13 amino acids. The DNA of the CDR3 is TGTGCCAGCAGCTCTCAGGGGGCCGGGGAGCTGTTTTTT. This sequence encodes CASSSQGAGELFF.

This rearrangement joins TRBV6-2 or TRBV6-3 to TRBJ2-3; TRBD1 is a possible D gene (5 bases). CDR1 is MNHEY, CDR2 SVGEGT, per germline. This CDR3 contains 16 residues. Trimming took 2 bases from V and 1 from J, leaving 13 bases between them. DNA for the CDR3: TGTGCCAGCAGTTACGGGGCGAATCTGGGCACAGATACGCAGTATTTT. Residues: CASSYGANLGTDTQYF.

This clone was found a few times. The V and J genes are TRBV15 and TRBJ2-1; 7 nucleotides agree with TRBD1. CDR1 is LNHNV, CDR2 YYDKDF, per germline (reference sequence). V was clipped by 6 bases and J by 0 bases; unmatched bases: 2. The CDR3 sequence is 14 residues long. DNA for the CDR3: TGTGCCACCAGAGGGACAGACTCCTACAATGAGCAGTTCTTC. This sequence encodes CATRGTDSYNEQFF.

The V and J genes are TRBV5-1 and TRBJ2-3; 8 bases fit TRBD1. With 1 base clipped from V and 0 bases from J, the junction kept 1 base outside the gene matches. The CDR3 loop spans 15 amino acids. Germline values: CDR1 SGHRS, CDR2 YFSETQ. CDR3 amino acids: CASSLYRGSTDTQYF. For the CDR3, the DNA is TGCGCCAGCAGCTTGTACAGGGGGAGCACAGATACGCAGTATTTT.

The V gene is TRBV19, the J gene TRBJ1-5, with a possible D match to TRBD1 (6 bases). Germline assignment: CDR1 LNHDA and CDR2 SQIVND (reference sequence). Trimming removed 6 bases at V and 7 bases at J, with 16 bases between. This CDR3 region has 14 residues. The chain's CDR3 is CASSPRGGGQPQHF. The CDR3 nucleotides read TGTGCCAGTAGCCCCAGGGGCGGCGGGCAGCCCCAGCATTTT.

This clone appeared a few times. The chain uses TRBV4-2 and TRBJ1-5; D ambiguous. The ends were cut back, 4 bases at V and 2 bases at J, with 18 bases in the middle. The CDR3 sequence is 17 residues long. Germline V gives CDR1 LGHNA, CDR2 YNFKEQ. DNA for the CDR3: TGTGCCAGCAGCCCGGTCGGGTTCCAAGGCGGCAATCAGCCCCAGCATTTT. Translating it yields CASSPVGFQGGNQPQHF.